This TCR beta chain stems from a study of response to subunit inactivated influenza vaccine. CDR1 MNHEY and CDR2 SVGAGI come from the germline V gene. The CDR3 has 15 amino acids. V was trimmed by 2 bases and J by 7 bases, leaving 17 bases between them. Study results and caveats: The authors suggested that every seasonal influenza vaccination recruits few new T cells.

TCRdb processed the RT-PCR reads anew with MiXCR; each CDR3 protein has one entry. The table lists 500,000 or so distinct CDR3 sequences, 16% of them singletons, with 3% in the top ten. Worth noting for this clonotype: Its antigen is as yet unknown.

This receptor was identified in a man aged 50 to 69 who received an inactivated influenza vaccine. This material consisted of CD4+ T cells sorted from PBMCs, taken around 25 months after vaccination. The V call is TRBV6-5, the J call TRBJ2-5; perhaps TRBD2 as D (6 bases). The CDR3 region is CASSYSGGPGGTQYF. CDR3 coding DNA: TGTGCCAGCAGTTACAGTGGCGGACCCGGGGGGACCCAGTACTTC.